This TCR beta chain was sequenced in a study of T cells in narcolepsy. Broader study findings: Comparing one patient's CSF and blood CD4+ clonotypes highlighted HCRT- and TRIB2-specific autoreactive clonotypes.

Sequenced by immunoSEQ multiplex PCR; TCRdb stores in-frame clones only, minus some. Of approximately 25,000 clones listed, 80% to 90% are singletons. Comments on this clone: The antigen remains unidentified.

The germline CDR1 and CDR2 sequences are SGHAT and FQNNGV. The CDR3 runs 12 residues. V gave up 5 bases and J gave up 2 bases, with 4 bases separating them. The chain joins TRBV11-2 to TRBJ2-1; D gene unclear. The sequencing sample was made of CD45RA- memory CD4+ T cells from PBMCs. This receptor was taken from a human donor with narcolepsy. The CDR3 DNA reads TGTGCCAGCAGCAAGGCCTACAATGAGCAGTTCTTC. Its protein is CASSKAYNEQFF.